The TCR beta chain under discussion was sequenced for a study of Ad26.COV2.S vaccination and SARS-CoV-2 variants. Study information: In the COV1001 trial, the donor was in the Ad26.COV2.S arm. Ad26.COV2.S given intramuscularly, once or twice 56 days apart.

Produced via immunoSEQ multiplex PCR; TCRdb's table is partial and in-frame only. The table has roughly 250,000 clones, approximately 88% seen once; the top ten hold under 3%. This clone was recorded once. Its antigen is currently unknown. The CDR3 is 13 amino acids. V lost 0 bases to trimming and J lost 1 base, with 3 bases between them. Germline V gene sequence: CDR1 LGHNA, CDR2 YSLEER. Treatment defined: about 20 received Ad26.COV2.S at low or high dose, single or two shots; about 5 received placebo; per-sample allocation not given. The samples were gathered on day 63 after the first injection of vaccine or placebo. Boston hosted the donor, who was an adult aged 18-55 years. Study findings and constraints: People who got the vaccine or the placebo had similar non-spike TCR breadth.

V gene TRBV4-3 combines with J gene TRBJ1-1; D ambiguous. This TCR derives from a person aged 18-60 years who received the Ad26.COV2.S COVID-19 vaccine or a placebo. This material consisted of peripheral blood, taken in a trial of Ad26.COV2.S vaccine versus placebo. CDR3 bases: TGCGCCAGCAGCCAAGAAAAGAACACTGAAGCTTTCTTT. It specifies CASSQEKNTEAFF.